These 4 T cell receptor beta chains were sequenced from one sample in a study of circulating and synovial CD4+ cells in juvenile arthritis. Assay used: immunoSEQ multiplex PCR; TCRdb lists only in-frame clones, some missing. This table has 15,000 or so clones, roughly 89% appearing once. The specimen sequenced was CD4+ T cells from blood. The source is a human donor with juvenile idiopathic arthritis.

The genes are TRBV7-2 and TRBJ1-2, with 8 positions matching TRBD1. CDR1 and CDR2 from the germline V gene are SGHTA and FQGNSA. The CDR3 spans 14 residues. With V trimmed by 5 bases and J by 4 bases, 6 bases remained unmatched. CDR3 amino acids: CASSDGTGPYGYTF. CDR3 coding DNA: TGTGCCAGCAGCGACGGGACAGGCCCCTATGGCTACACCTTC.

The chain carries TRBV9 and TRBJ2-7, with a possible D match to TRBD2 (6 bases). The CDR3 contains 14 residues. V dropped 4 bases and J dropped 5 bases, with 16 bases sitting between them. In germline, CDR1 is SGDLS, CDR2 YYNGEE. As DNA, the CDR3 is TGTGCCAGCAGCTTCACCGGGACTTCTAACGAGCAGTACTTC. Amino acids: CASSFTGTSNEQYF.

This clone appeared a few times. The CDR3 DNA sequence: TGTGCCAGCAGCGCCGACAGGGCCGGCAATCAGCCCCAGCATTTT. Residues: CASSADRAGNQPQHF. This rearrangement joins TRBV2 to TRBJ1-5, with TRBD1 matching over 7 bases. V lost 6 bases and J lost 2; bases outside the gene matches: 7. Germline V gene data show CDR1 as SNHLY and CDR2 as FYNNEI. This CDR3 comprises 15 residues. Variable domain in full (rest from reference TRBV2 and TRBJ1-5): EPEVTQTPSHQVTQMGQEVILRCVPISNHLYFYWYRQILGQKVEFLVSFYNNEISEKSEIFDDQFSVERPDGSNFTLKIRSTKLEDSAMYFCASSADRAGNQPQHFGDGTRLSIL.

The rearrangement links TRBV7-2 to TRBJ2-5; TRBD2 agrees at 8 bases. The J segment lost 6 bases and the V segment lost 6 bases, leaving 6 bases of the junction unmatched. Looked up from germline, CDR1 is SGHTA and CDR2 is FQGNSA. CDR3 size: 13 residues. The CDR3 coding sequence is TGTGCCAGCAGGCCGGGGGGGGTTAAGACCCAGTACTTC. This gives the protein CASRPGGVKTQYF.